This T cell receptor beta chain was sequenced during a study of T cells in localized non-small cell lung cancer (dated by TCRdb to 2020 to 2021). For context, the study as a whole: The study examined T cell repertoires in under 300 patients with early-stage NSCLC and compared tumors with uninvolved tumor-adjacent lungs. The cohort comprised approximately 240 treatment-naïve NSCLC patients with resected, localized lung tumors. The mean age of the NSCLC patients was around 65 years, with fewer than 150 men and about a hundred women.

General findings and caveats noted by the study authors: Because multi-region sequencing of the tumors was not done, intratumor heterogeneity could not be ruled out. Uninvolved tumor-adjacent lung showed the highest T cell clonality, higher than tumor, which suggests more focused antigenic responses in the uninvolved tumor-adjacent lung. A median of about 61 of the top 100 tumor clones turned up in the paired uninvolved adjacent lung, and some 27 of those clones also ranked among the top 100 of that same adjacent lung. Higher T cell density in blood was associated with longer overall survival, whereas higher clonality in adjacent lung was associated with shorter survival. Because the study design was exploratory, TCR variables were selected using unadjusted p-values without false-discovery rate correction.

At diagnosis, peripheral blood, uninvolved tumor-adjacent lung and tumor were collected and were preserved as a mix of fresh-frozen and FFPE material. For TCR repertoire profiling, blood samples were analyzed as peripheral blood mononuclear cells. As to this clone: The specificity of this receptor is unknown. The input lacks base qualities; no much larger clone sits a single base away.

TCR beta CDR3 regions were sequenced from DNA using the immunoSEQ Assay. The original pipeline was this. T cell density was computed as TCR beta template counts normalized to usable DNA estimated by amplifying housekeeping genes. Richness was estimated using the preseqR package, with extrapolation to 400,000 templates for PBMC samples and to 120,000 templates for tissue samples. Clonality was taken to be one minus Pielou's evenness. Tissue-enriched TCRs were identified by differential abundance testing using productive amino-acid clonotypes, minimum total count 5 and alpha 0.1. The Jaccard Index and the Morisita Overlap Index were used to measure repertoire overlap between compartments. GLIPH grouped TCR beta CDR3s together with public tetramer-defined viral CDR3s, and a viral motif had to include at least three viral sequences and show V-gene enrichment. As stored in TCRdb, this immuneACCESS dataset retains in-frame rearrangements with V and J assigned. A fraction of the clones does not appear; measured against another copy, unresolved V genes explain less than half of the discrepancy, and the remainder lacks a known reason. The V and J calls and clone size are taken from that table; D and trimming were inferred from the DNA. This sample lists some 19,000 clones; about 89% were detected once. 3.5% to 5% of the sample rests with the top ten.

Germline trimming: 4 bases from V, 5 bases from J; junction bases outside gene matches: 4. Counted from cysteine to phenylalanine, this CDR3 has 13 amino acids. Only the CDR3 DNA is retained, 39 bases long and in frame from the first base. CDR1 LNHNV and CDR2 YYDKDF are derived from the germline V gene (reference sequence). The specimen was peripheral blood, collected before any cancer treatment. The TCR was taken from a male donor at least 60 years old with stage I squamous cell lung carcinoma. This receptor chain uses TRBV15 and TRBJ2-5; the central 7 bases match TRBD1. The DNA sequence is TGTGCCACCAGCAAGACAGGGCTGGAGACCCAGTACTTC. Its protein reads: CATSKTGLETQYF. Here the CDR3 is joined to the reference TRBV15 and TRBJ2-5 genes, and the full variable domain is: DAMVIQNPRYQVTQFGKPVTLSCSQTLNHNVMYWYQQKSSQAPKLLFHYYDKDFNNEADTPDNFQSRRPNTSFCFLDIRSPGLGDTAMYLCATSKTGLETQYFGPGTRLLVL.